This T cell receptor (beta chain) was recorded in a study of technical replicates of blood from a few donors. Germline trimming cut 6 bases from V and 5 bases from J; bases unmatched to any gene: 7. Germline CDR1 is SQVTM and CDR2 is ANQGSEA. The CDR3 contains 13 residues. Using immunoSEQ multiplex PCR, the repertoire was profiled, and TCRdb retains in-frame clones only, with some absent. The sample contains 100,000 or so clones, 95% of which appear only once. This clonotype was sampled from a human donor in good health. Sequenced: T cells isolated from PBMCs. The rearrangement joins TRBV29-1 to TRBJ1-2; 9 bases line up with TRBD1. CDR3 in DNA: TGCAGCGTGGGGACAGGGATCGATTATGGCTACACCTTC. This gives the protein CSVGTGIDYGYTF.